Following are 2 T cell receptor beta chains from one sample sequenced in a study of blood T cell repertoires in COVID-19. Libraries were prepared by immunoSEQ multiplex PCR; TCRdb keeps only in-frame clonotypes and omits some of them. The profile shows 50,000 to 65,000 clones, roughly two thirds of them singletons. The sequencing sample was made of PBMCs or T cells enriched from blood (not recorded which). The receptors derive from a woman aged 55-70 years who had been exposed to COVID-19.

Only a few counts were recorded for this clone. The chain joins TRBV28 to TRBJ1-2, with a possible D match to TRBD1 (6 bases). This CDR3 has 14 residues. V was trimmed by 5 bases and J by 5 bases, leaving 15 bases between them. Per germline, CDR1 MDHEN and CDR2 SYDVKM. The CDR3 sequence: CASSVPGTTYGYTF. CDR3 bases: TGTGCCAGCAGTGTCCCCGGGACAACTTATGGCTACACCTTC.

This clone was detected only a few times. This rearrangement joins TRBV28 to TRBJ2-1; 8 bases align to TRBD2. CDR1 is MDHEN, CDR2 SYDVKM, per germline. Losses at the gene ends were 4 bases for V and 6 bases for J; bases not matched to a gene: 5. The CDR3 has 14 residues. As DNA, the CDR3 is TGTGCCAGCAGTTACCTAGCGGGTACCAATGAGCAGTTCTTC. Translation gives CASSYLAGTNEQFF. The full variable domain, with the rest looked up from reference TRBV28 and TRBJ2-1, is DVKVTQSSRYLVKRTGEKVFLECVQDMDHENMFWYRQDPGLGLRLIYFSYDVKMKEKGDIPEGYSVSREKKERFSLILESASTNQTSMYLCASSYLAGTNEQFFGPGTRLTVL.